This T cell receptor (beta chain) comes out of a study of blood T cell repertoires in COVID-19. On the study more broadly: Sites in the United States, Italy and Spain provided acute and convalescent COVID-19 samples.

This CDR3 has 13 amino acids. Trimming took off 3 bases at V and 5 bases at J, with 12 bases between the two ends. The V gene's germline CDR1 is SGHRS and CDR2 YFSETQ. The authors' processing: Reference gene primer amplification in the assay estimated nucleated cell counts. Sequencing was performed with immunoSEQ multiplex PCR; in TCRdb, only in-frame clones are kept and a portion is missing. D and trimming come from the DNA, and the V and J calls and clone size come from that table. The sample has about 14,000 clones; around 73% are singletons. Sequencing was carried out using peripheral blood. The J gene is TRBJ2-7, the V gene TRBV5-1, with a weak D call TRBD1 (5 bases). This TCR came from a boy under 10 years old with active or convalescent COVID-19. The CDR3 here is CASSSTGTNEQYF. CDR3 nucleotide sequence: TGCGCCAGCAGCTCCACAGGAACCAACGAGCAGTACTTC.